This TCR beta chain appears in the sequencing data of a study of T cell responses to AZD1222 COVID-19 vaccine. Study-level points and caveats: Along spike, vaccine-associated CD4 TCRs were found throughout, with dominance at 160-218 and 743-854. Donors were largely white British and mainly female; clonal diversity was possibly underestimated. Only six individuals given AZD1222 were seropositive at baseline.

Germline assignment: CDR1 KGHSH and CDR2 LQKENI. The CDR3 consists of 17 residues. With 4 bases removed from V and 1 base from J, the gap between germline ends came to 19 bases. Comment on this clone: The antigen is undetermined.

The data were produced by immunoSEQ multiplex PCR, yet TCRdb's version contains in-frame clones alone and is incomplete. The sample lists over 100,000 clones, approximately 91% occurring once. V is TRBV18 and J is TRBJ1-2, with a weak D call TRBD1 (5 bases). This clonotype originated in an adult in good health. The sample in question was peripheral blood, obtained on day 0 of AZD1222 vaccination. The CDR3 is CASSQSARDSVNYGYTF. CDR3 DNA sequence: TGTGCCAGCTCACAATCAGCCAGAGACAGCGTTAACTATGGCTACACCTTC.